One T cell receptor (beta chain) is described in this entry. The antigen remains undetermined. CDR1 and CDR2 from the germline V gene are MNHEY and SMNVEV (reference sequence). J gave up 7 bases and V 0 bases, and 2 bases lay outside the gene matches. The CDR3 is 13 amino acids. This record comes from a study of shared clonotypes between healthy human individuals. Genomic DNA of every subset was divided equally among multiple immunoSEQ plates. The sorted-subset replicate PCRs were given roughly 190 ng DNA, which is 25,000 to 35,000 T cell genomes. The assay was immunoSEQ multiplex PCR, and TCRdb's table has in-frame clones only and misses some. Altogether over a million clones are present, around 95% being singletons, with the ten largest covering more than 0.9%. Study-level findings and limits: A reduction in generation probabilities was seen for non-shared clonotypes relative to those shared by all four donors.

The sample taken for sequencing was naive CD4+ T cells sorted from blood. As to subset: CD45RA+ positively selected. The clonotype comes from a man under 40 in good health. The chain joins TRBV27 to TRBJ1-1; 7 nucleotides line up with TRBD1. The CDR3 protein is CASSLSGTVEAFF. The CDR3 DNA reads TGTGCCAGCAGTTTATCGGGGACAGTTGAAGCTTTCTTT.